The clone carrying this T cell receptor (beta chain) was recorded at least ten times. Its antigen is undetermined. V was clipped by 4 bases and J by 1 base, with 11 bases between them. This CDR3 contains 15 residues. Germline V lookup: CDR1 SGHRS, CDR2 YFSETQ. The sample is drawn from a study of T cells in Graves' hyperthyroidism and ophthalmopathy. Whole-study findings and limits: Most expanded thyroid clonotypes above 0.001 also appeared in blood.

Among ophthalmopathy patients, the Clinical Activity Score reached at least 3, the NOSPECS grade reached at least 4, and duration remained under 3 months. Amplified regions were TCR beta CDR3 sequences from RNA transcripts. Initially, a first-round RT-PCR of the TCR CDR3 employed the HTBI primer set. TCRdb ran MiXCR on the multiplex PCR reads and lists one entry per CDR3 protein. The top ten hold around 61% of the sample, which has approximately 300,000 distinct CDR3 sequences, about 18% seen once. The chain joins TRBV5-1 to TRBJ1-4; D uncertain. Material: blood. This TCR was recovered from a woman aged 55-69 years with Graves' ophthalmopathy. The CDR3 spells CASSPEAQTNEKLFF. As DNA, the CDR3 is TGCGCCAGCAGCCCCGAGGCGCAAACTAATGAAAAACTGTTTTTT.